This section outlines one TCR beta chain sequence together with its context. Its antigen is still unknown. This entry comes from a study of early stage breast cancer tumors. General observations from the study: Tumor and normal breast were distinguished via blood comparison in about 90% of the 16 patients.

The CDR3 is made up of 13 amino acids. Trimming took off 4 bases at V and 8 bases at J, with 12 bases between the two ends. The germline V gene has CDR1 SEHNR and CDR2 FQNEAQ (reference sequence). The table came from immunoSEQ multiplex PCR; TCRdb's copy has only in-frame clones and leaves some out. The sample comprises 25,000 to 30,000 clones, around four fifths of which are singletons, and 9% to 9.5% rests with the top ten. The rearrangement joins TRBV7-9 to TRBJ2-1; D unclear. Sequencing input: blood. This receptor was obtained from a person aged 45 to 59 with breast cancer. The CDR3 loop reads CASSSEVGHEQFF. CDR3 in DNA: TGTGCCAGCAGCTCCGAGGTTGGCCATGAGCAGTTCTTC.